This T cell receptor (beta chain) was documented in a study of preoperative IRX-2 immunotherapy in early breast cancer. With V trimmed by 7 bases and J by 0 bases, 7 bases remained unmatched. CDR1 is SSHAT, CDR2 FNYEAQ, per germline (reference sequence). The CDR3 is made up of 15 amino acids. As for treatment: preoperative locoregional IRX-2 cytokine immunotherapy. Patients received preoperative, locoregional IRX-2 cytokine immunotherapy in a phase Ib study. Some clones are missing from TCRdb's copy, which holds only in-frame ones; the method was immunoSEQ multiplex PCR. The sample has around 30,000 clones; approximately 80% are singletons.

The sequence derives from a human donor with breast cancer. This sequence joins TRBV7-7 and TRBJ2-3, with 7 nucleotides matching TRBD2. The material was lymph node tissue, obtained before IRX-2 immunotherapy. The CDR3 nucleotides are TGTGCCAGCATCCCAGCGGGGCCTAGCACAGATACGCAGTATTTT. Its translation is CASIPAGPSTDTQYF. The full variable domain, completed using reference TRBV7-7 and TRBJ2-3, is GAGVSQSPRYKVTKRGQDVTLRCDPISSHATLYWYQQALGQGPEFLTYFNYEAQPDKSGLPSDRFSAERPEGSISTLTIQRTEQRDSAMYRCASIPAGPSTDTQYFGPGTRLTVL.